This TCR beta chain came from a study of T cells in Graves' hyperthyroidism and ophthalmopathy. Study conclusions and caveats: In blood, most of the thyroid clonotypes expanded above 0.001 were also present. With a median lead of approximately 6.4 months before onset, the model predicted ophthalmopathy.

The table lists this clonotype with many counts. The antigen is unknown. Each 10 ml fresh peripheral blood draw supplied the PBMCs. This CDR3 spans 15 amino acids. Germline loops: CDR1 MNHNS, CDR2 SASEGT. V was cut by 7 bases and J by 4 bases, with 20 bases left in between. There were TCR beta CDR3 regions amplified from RNA transcripts. First-round RT-PCR of the TCR CDR3 relied on the HTBI primer set. Via MiXCR, TCRdb re-called the multiplex PCR reads, giving one row per CDR3 protein. The data hold 450,000 to 550,000 distinct CDR3 sequences, with approximately 25% observed a single time. The rearrangement uses TRBV6-1 and TRBJ2-7, with a possible D match to TRBD1 (6 bases). This clonotype was sampled from a woman aged 25 to 45 with Graves' ophthalmopathy. Sequencing input: blood. The DNA of the CDR3 is TGTGCCAGCACTAATGTTCTGGGACAACAGTACGAGCAGTACTTC. Translation: CASTNVLGQQYEQYF.